This is a list of T cell receptor beta chains from one sample in a study of T-cell memory formation after mild COVID-19. One entry per CDR3 protein, called by TCRdb with MiXCR from the 5' RACE reads. The top ten hold about a fifth of the sample, which has hundreds of thousands of distinct CDR3 sequences, 15% seen once. The sequencing sample was made of PBMCs or a T cell subset sorted from them (not recorded which). The receptors derive from a man between 18 and 29 years old who had mild COVID-19 (a few samples of this study predate the infection). Cell type and time point are not known. Each CDR3 is given with its conserved first and last residue. A D gene is named only where the DNA matches it firmly. Part of the rows lack a size; the others show once, few, many or a class for expanded clones.

D gene: -
clone size: few
J gene: TRBJ1-2
V gene: TRBV6-5
CDR3 DNA: TGTGCCAGCAGGACCGGGACGTCCTATGGCTACACCTTC
CDR3 protein: CASRTGTSYGYTF

D gene: TRBD1
clone size: few
J gene: TRBJ2-4
V gene: TRBV6-2/TRBV6-3
CDR3 DNA: TGTGCCAGCAGGGAGACAGGGGCCAAAAACATTCAGTACTTC
CDR3 protein: CASRETGAKNIQYF

D gene: -
clone size: few
J gene: TRBJ2-3
V gene: TRBV4-3
CDR3 DNA: TGCGCCAGCAGCCGACAAGGGACCGCTAGCACAGATACGCAGTATTTT
CDR3 protein: CASSRQGTASTDTQYF

D gene: -
clone size: many
J gene: TRBJ2-7
V gene: TRBV29-1
CDR3 DNA: TGCAGCGTTGCGCCAGGGATCAACTACGAGCAGTACTTC
CDR3 protein: CSVAPGINYEQYF

D gene: -
clone size: few
J gene: TRBJ2-5
V gene: TRBV29-1
CDR3 DNA: TGCAGCATCCGGGCCCCCCAAGAGACCCAGTACTTC
CDR3 protein: CSIRAPQETQYF

D gene: -
clone size: -
J gene: TRBJ1-2
V gene: TRBV4-2
CDR3 DNA: TGTGCCAGCAGCCATGCCGGGACAAACAACCATGGCTACACCTTC
CDR3 protein: CASSHAGTNNHGYTF

D gene: -
clone size: -
J gene: TRBJ1-1
V gene: TRBV9
CDR3 DNA: TGTGCCAGCAGCGTAGCTCTCGGAGTGACTGAAGCTTTCTTT
CDR3 protein: CASSVALGVTEAFF

D gene: TRBD1
clone size: few
J gene: TRBJ2-4
V gene: TRBV5-4
CDR3 DNA: TGTGCCAGCAGCTTTCCGGGACAGGGCAAAAACATTCAGTACTTC
CDR3 protein: CASSFPGQGKNIQYF

D gene: -
clone size: many
J gene: TRBJ2-3
V gene: TRBV4-3
CDR3 DNA: TGCGCCAGCAGCCAAGTATTGGACTATGTACGTGGTACGCAGTATTTT
CDR3 protein: CASSQVLDYVRGTQYF

D gene: TRBD1
clone size: few
J gene: TRBJ2-5
V gene: TRBV7-9
CDR3 DNA: TGTGCCAGCAGGCCATCTTTCGATTTTAGGGGGCTTCAAGAGACCCAGTACTTC
CDR3 protein: CASRPSFDFRGLQETQYF

D gene: -
clone size: many
J gene: TRBJ2-3
V gene: TRBV9
CDR3 DNA: TGTGCCAGCAGCGTAGGGGGGGATACGCAGTATTTT
CDR3 protein: CASSVGGDTQYF

D gene: -
clone size: -
J gene: TRBJ1-2
V gene: TRBV29-1
CDR3 DNA: TGCAGCGTTCGGACTTATGGCTACACCTTC
CDR3 protein: CSVRTYGYTF

D gene: -
clone size: few
J gene: TRBJ1-1
V gene: TRBV4-3
CDR3 DNA: TGCGCCAGCAGCCAAGTCCCTCGAGGAAGCACTGAAGCTTTCTTT
CDR3 protein: CASSQVPRGSTEAFF

D gene: -
clone size: few
J gene: TRBJ2-3
V gene: TRBV9
CDR3 DNA: TGTGCCAGCAGCCCCCACGACCTGGGAGGAGATACGCAGTATTTT
CDR3 protein: CASSPHDLGGDTQYF

D gene: -
clone size: many
J gene: TRBJ1-2
V gene: TRBV12-3/TRBV12-4
CDR3 DNA: TGTGCCAGCGGGGGATATGGCTACACCTTC
CDR3 protein: CASGGYGYTF

D gene: -
clone size: -
J gene: TRBJ1-1
V gene: TRBV12-3/TRBV12-4
CDR3 DNA: TGTGCCAGCAGTTTAGGGGCAGGGACGTTTATGAACACTGAAGCTTTCTTT
CDR3 protein: CASSLGAGTFMNTEAFF

D gene: -
clone size: few
J gene: TRBJ2-1
V gene: TRBV4-3
CDR3 DNA: TGCGCCAGCAGCCCTCAGCGAGTGATGGGTGAGCAGTTCTTC
CDR3 protein: CASSPQRVMGEQFF

D gene: TRBD1
clone size: few
J gene: TRBJ1-1
V gene: TRBV6-2/TRBV6-3
CDR3 DNA: TGTGCCAGCACCAGGGACAGGGGCCACCTAGGGAACACTGAAGCTTTCTTT
CDR3 protein: CASTRDRGHLGNTEAFF

D gene: -
clone size: many
J gene: TRBJ2-7
V gene: TRBV12-3/TRBV12-4
CDR3 DNA: TGTGCCAGCCTGAGGGCCGGCTACGAGCAGTACTTC
CDR3 protein: CASLRAGYEQYF

D gene: -
clone size: -
J gene: TRBJ1-5
V gene: TRBV6-5
CDR3 DNA: TGTGCCAGCAGTAGCAGGGAAGGTCAGCCCCAGCATTTT
CDR3 protein: CASSSREGQPQHF

D gene: -
clone size: -
J gene: TRBJ1-5
V gene: TRBV29-1
CDR3 DNA: TGCAGCGTCGCTCAGGGATCCCAGCCCCAGCATTTT
CDR3 protein: CSVAQGSQPQHF

D gene: TRBD1
clone size: -
J gene: TRBJ2-3
V gene: TRBV5-1
CDR3 DNA: TGCGCCACCACTGGGACAGGAGCAGATACGCAGTATTTT
CDR3 protein: CATTGTGADTQYF

D gene: -
clone size: many
J gene: TRBJ2-5
V gene: TRBV12-3/TRBV12-4
CDR3 DNA: TGTGCCAGCACCATGGGGGGGGCTAGCGGAGAGACCCAGTACTTC
CDR3 protein: CASTMGGASGETQYF

D gene: -
clone size: -
J gene: TRBJ1-1
V gene: TRBV4-1
CDR3 DNA: TGCGCCAGCAGCCAAGTCCAGAGCCTCTACACTGAAGCTTTCTTT
CDR3 protein: CASSQVQSLYTEAFF

D gene: -
clone size: -
J gene: TRBJ2-6
V gene: TRBV5-4
CDR3 DNA: TGTGCCAGCAGCTATCCGGGGTTAGGGGCCAACGTCCTGACTTTC
CDR3 protein: CASSYPGLGANVLTF

D gene: TRBD2
clone size: few
J gene: TRBJ2-5
V gene: TRBV7-2
CDR3 DNA: TGTGCCAGCAGCACACTAGCGGGGGGCCCGTGGGAGACCCAGTACTTC
CDR3 protein: CASSTLAGGPWETQYF

D gene: -
clone size: -
J gene: TRBJ2-2
V gene: TRBV6-5
CDR3 DNA: TGTGCCAGCAGTTACGGTAGCCTTTACACCGGGGAGCTGTTTTTT
CDR3 protein: CASSYGSLYTGELFF